One and the same sample provided the 22 T cell receptor beta chains below, sequenced in a study of cytomegalovirus exposure and HLA in healthy donors. Generated by immunoSEQ multiplex PCR, the TCRdb table keeps only in-frame clones and is missing some. The table shows some 110,000 clones, with less than 90% occurring only once. The sequenced sample was PBMCs. All receptors derive from a young man in good health and CMV-seropositive.

The J gene is TRBJ2-1, the V gene TRBV6-4; tentatively, D is TRBD1 (6 bases). The germline V and J ends were trimmed by 3 bases and 7 bases, with 10 bases remaining between them. This CDR3 is 13 amino acids long. Germline V gene lookup returns CDR1 MRHNA and CDR2 SNTAGT. The CDR3 loop reads CASSEAGENEQFF. In nucleotides, the CDR3 is TGTGCCAGCAGTGAAGCAGGGGAGAATGAGCAGTTCTTC.

This chain joins TRBV6-6 and TRBJ1-2; the match to TRBD1 covers 8 bases. Germline V gives CDR1 MNHNY, CDR2 SVGAGI (reference sequence). Trimming took 6 bases from V and 5 from J; bases not matched to a gene: 11. This CDR3 contains 15 residues. The CDR3 DNA is TGTGCCAGCAGACTAAGGACAGGGATAGGGTATGGCTACACCTTC. This sequence encodes CASRLRTGIGYGYTF.

The rearrangement links TRBV29-1 to TRBJ1-2; unclear D gene. Germline loops: CDR1 SQVTM, CDR2 ANQGSEA. The ends were cut back, 4 bases at V and 4 bases at J, with 7 bases in the middle. The length of the CDR3 is 11 residues. The CDR3 spells CSVAGIYGYTF. The DNA of the CDR3 is TGCAGCGTTGCAGGCATCTATGGCTACACCTTC.

V and J are TRBV27 and TRBJ1-6, with D possibly being TRBD1 (6 bases). The germline V and J ends were trimmed by 2 bases and 0 bases, with 8 bases remaining between them. Germline values: CDR1 MNHEY, CDR2 SMNVEV (reference sequence). This CDR3 region has 16 residues. CDR3 protein: CASSLQGSSYNSPLHF. The DNA for the CDR3 is TGTGCCAGCAGTTTACAGGGGAGCTCCTATAATTCACCCCTCCACTTT.

This chain connects TRBV29-1 to TRBJ1-1; tentative D call: TRBD1 (5 bases). This CDR3 has 13 residues. Trimming removed 2 bases at V and 0 bases at J, with 7 bases between. Germline CDR1 and CDR2: SQVTM and ANQGSEA. The CDR3 DNA sequence: TGCAGCGTTGAAAGGGGCATGAACACTGAAGCTTTCTTT. Translating gives CSVERGMNTEAFF.

The V gene is TRBV28, the J gene TRBJ1-2; 11 nucleotides match TRBD1. Per the germline V gene, CDR1 is MDHEN and CDR2 is SYDVKM. The CDR3 is 16 residues long. With V trimmed by 6 bases and J by 7 bases, 13 bases remained unmatched. The DNA for the CDR3 is TGTGCCAGCAGCCTGGGACAGGGGGGTGGTTCCGCTGGCTACACCTTC. Translated: CASSLGQGGGSAGYTF.

In nucleotides, the CDR3 is TGTGCCAGCAGCTTACGCGGGGGCACATACAATGAGCAGTTCTTC. Amino acids: CASSLRGGTYNEQFF. The chain carries TRBV5-6 and TRBJ2-1; D may be TRBD2 (7 bases). The V gene's germline CDR1 is SGHDT and CDR2 YYEEEE. V was pared by 2 bases and J by 4 bases, with 13 bases between. The length of the CDR3 is 15 residues. The full variable domain, rest sourced from reference TRBV5-6 and TRBJ2-1, is DAGVTQSPTHLIKTRGQQVTLRCSPKSGHDTVSWYQQALGQGPQFIFQYYEEEERQRGNFPDRFSGHQFPNYSSELNVNALLLGDSALYLCASSLRGGTYNEQFFGPGTRLTVL.

This chain joins TRBV5-1 and TRBJ1-2, with no clear D. V lost 0 bases, J lost 2 bases, and 5 bases lay in between. CDR3 length: 13 residues. Germline values: CDR1 SGHRS, CDR2 YFSETQ. CDR3 DNA: TGCGCCAGCAGCTTGGCACAGAACTATGGCTACACCTTC. Encoded protein: CASSLAQNYGYTF. The variable domain in full, completed from reference TRBV5-1 and TRBJ1-2, reads KAGVTQTPRYLIKTRGQQVTLSCSPISGHRSVSWYQQTPGQGLQFLFEYFSETQRNKGNFPGRFSGRQFSNSRSEMNVSTLELGDSALYLCASSLAQNYGYTFGSGTRLTVV.

The V call is TRBV4-2, the J call TRBJ2-1, with a tentative D call TRBD2 (7 bases). Germline CDR1 reads LGHNA; CDR2 reads YNFKEQ. The CDR3 spans 15 residues. Trimming shortened V by 1 base and J by 12 bases, and 19 bases separated the two germline ends. The CDR3 coding sequence is TGTGCCAGCAGCCAAGCGGAGATTTGGGGGGGCAGGCAGTTCTTC. It specifies CASSQAEIWGGRQFF.

This sequence joins TRBV6-6 and TRBJ2-7; no reliable D call. This CDR3 is 12 amino acids long. Per the germline V gene, CDR1 is MNHNY and CDR2 is SVGAGI (reference sequence). V gave up 5 bases and J gave up 9 bases, with 14 bases separating them. In DNA, the CDR3 is TGTGCCAGCAGTCACCCCACGACGGGGCAGTACTTC. The encoded protein is CASSHPTTGQYF.

J is TRBJ1-1 and V is TRBV10-2; D is perhaps TRBD1 (5 bases). This CDR3 is built from 15 residues. Germline CDR1 WSHSY, CDR2 SAAADI. Trimming removed 0 bases from V and 11 bases from J, with 19 bases in between. CDR3 DNA: TGCGCCAGCAGTGAGTCGGGCTCACCGGGACTGCATGCTTTCTTT. Protein: CASSESGSPGLHAFF.

The rearrangement joins TRBV5-1 to TRBJ1-2; possible D gene TRBD1, 6 bases. The CDR3 covers 17 residues. Germline CDR1 is SGHRS and CDR2 is YFSETQ. The V end lost 0 bases, the J end lost 4 bases, and 19 bases lay between the germline ends. The CDR3 coding sequence is TGCGCCAGCAGCTTGGGCGACAGGACCCCTCAGGGCTATGGCTACACCTTC. Protein product: CASSLGDRTPQGYGYTF.

The V and J genes are TRBV10-3 and TRBJ2-1, with a possible D match to TRBD1 (5 bases). Germline CDR1 reads ENHRY; CDR2 reads SYGVKD. This CDR3 spans 13 amino acids. V dropped 7 bases and J dropped 5 bases, with 12 bases sitting between them. CDR3: CAITDRSHNEQFF. CDR3 DNA sequence: TGTGCCATCACCGACAGAAGCCACAATGAGCAGTTCTTC.

The rearrangement uses TRBV7-9 and TRBJ2-5, with D possibly being TRBD1 (6 bases). Between the trimmed V and J ends, which lost 1 base and 5 bases, there was a span of 14 bases. The CDR3 contains 15 residues. CDR1 and CDR2 from the germline V gene are SEHNR and FQNEAQ (reference sequence). CDR3 nucleotide sequence: TGTGCCAGCAGCTTAGTCCAGGCTAGGGGGGAGACCCAGTACTTC. It is translated as CASSLVQARGETQYF.

The chain has TRBV9 and TRBJ2-1, with D perhaps TRBD1 (6 bases). The germline gives CDR1 SGDLS, CDR2 YYNGEE. Trimming stripped 2 bases from V and 0 bases from J, with 18 bases between. The CDR3 has 18 residues. In nucleotides, the CDR3 is TGTGCCAGCAGCGTGGGACAAGTTCTGTATAGCTCCTACAATGAGCAGTTCTTC. Amino acids: CASSVGQVLYSSYNEQFF.

The rearrangement joins TRBV2 to TRBJ2-1; 7 bases align to TRBD2. V gave up 7 bases and J gave up 2 bases; unmatched junction bases: 11. Per germline, CDR1 SNHLY and CDR2 FYNNEI. CDR3 length: 16 residues. CDR3 loop: CASIWGRAGPYNEQFF. In DNA form, the CDR3 reads TGTGCCAGCATCTGGGGGAGGGCCGGACCCTACAATGAGCAGTTCTTC.

The chain uses TRBV9 and TRBJ2-1; D remains unclear. This CDR3 region has 13 residues. V shed 0 bases and J shed 4 bases, with 5 bases lying between them. Germline V CDR1 and CDR2: SGDLS, YYNGEE. The CDR3 nucleotides read TGTGCCAGCAGCGTAGATCCTTACAATGAGCAGTTCTTC. It is translated as CASSVDPYNEQFF.

The rearrangement links TRBV11-3 to TRBJ2-1; 8 bases agree with TRBD2. Germline CDR1 is SGHNT and CDR2 is YENEEA. V was clipped by 1 base and J by 5 bases; unmatched bases: 4. The CDR3 spans 15 residues. The chain's CDR3 is CASSLGAGGHNEQFF. CDR3 DNA sequence: TGTGCCAGCAGCTTAGGTGCGGGGGGCCACAATGAGCAGTTCTTC.

This clone occurred a few times. The chain employs TRBV11-2 and TRBJ1-2; D is possibly TRBD1 (5 bases). CDR3 length: 16 residues. CDR1 and CDR2 from the germline V gene are SGHAT and FQNNGV. Trimming took off 1 base at V and 0 bases at J, with 12 bases between the two ends. The CDR3, as DNA: TGTGCCAGCAGCTTAGGGGGCGGGGTCCCTAACTATGGCTACACCTTC. Translated, it gives CASSLGGGVPNYGYTF.

This chain links TRBV5-5 with TRBJ2-1, with a possible D match to TRBD2 (7 bases). The CDR3 covers 15 residues. Germline CDR1 reads SGHKS; CDR2 reads YYEKEE (reference sequence). V dropped 4 bases and J dropped 8 bases, with 19 bases sitting between them. The CDR3 DNA sequence: TGTGCCAGCAGCCTCGGGGGGCTGCCCGAGGATGAGCAGTTCTTC. This sequence encodes CASSLGGLPEDEQFF.

The CDR3, as DNA: TGTGCCAGCAGCCCCACGGTGACTAGCTTCAATGAGCAGTTCTTC. Amino acid sequence: CASSPTVTSFNEQFF. The chain combines TRBV9 with TRBJ2-1; 7 nucleotides match TRBD2. V shed 4 bases, J shed 6 bases, and the junction held 10 bases outside the gene matches. There are 15 residues in the CDR3. Germline CDR1 reads SGDLS; CDR2 reads YYNGEE. The full variable domain, with the rest looked up from reference TRBV9 and TRBJ2-1, is DSGVTQTPKHLITATGQRVTLRCSPRSGDLSVYWYQQSLDQGLQFLIQYYNGEERAKGNILERFSAQQFPDLHSELNLSSLELGDSALYFCASSPTVTSFNEQFFGPGTRLTVL.

This clone has a single count. This CDR3 is CASGLARTDHSNQPQHF. The CDR3 DNA reads as TGTGCTAGTGGTTTGGCTCGGACAGATCATAGCAATCAGCCCCAGCATTTT. The chain is built from TRBV12-5 and TRBJ1-5, with TRBD1 as a possible D gene (6 bases). This CDR3 spans 17 amino acids. V shed 1 base and J shed 0 bases, with 13 bases lying between them. CDR1 is LGHNT and CDR2 is FRNRAP in the germline V gene.